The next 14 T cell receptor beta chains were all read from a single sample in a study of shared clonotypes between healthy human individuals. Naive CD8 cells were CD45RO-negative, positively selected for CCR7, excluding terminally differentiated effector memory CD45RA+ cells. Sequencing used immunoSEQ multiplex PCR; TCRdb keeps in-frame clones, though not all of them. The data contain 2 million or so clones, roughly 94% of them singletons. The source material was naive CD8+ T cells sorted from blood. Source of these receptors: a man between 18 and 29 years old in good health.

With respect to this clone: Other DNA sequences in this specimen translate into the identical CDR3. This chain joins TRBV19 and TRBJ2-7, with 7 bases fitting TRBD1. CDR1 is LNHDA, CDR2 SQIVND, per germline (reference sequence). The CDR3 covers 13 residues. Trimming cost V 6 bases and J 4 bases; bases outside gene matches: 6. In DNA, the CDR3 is TGTGCCAGTAGCCCGGGACAGATTTACGAGCAGTACTTC. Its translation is CASSPGQIYEQYF. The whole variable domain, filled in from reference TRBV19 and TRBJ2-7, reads DGGITQSPKYLFRKEGQNVTLSCEQNLNHDAMYWYRQDPGQGLRLIYYSQIVNDFQKGDIAEGYSVSREKKESFPLTVTSAQKNPTAFYLCASSPGQIYEQYFGPGTRLTVT.

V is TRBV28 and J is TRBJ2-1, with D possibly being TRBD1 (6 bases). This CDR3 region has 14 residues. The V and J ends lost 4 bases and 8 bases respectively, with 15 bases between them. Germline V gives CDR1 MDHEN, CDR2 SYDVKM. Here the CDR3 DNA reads TGTGCCAGCAGTTCCTTATCCAGGGGCTATGAGCAGTTCTTC. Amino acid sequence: CASSSLSRGYEQFF.

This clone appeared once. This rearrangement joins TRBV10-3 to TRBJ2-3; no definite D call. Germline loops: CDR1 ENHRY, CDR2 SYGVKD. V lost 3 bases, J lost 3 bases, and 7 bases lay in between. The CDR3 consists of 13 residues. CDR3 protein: CAISEGFTDTQYF. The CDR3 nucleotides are TGTGCCATCAGTGAAGGCTTTACAGATACGCAGTATTTT.

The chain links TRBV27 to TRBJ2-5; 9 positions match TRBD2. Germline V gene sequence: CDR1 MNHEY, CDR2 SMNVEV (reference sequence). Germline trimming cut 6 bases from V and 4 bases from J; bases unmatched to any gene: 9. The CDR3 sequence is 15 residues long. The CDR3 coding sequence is TGTGCCAGCAGAAATAGCGGGAGCGTCGTAGAGACCCAGTACTTC. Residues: CASRNSGSVVETQYF.

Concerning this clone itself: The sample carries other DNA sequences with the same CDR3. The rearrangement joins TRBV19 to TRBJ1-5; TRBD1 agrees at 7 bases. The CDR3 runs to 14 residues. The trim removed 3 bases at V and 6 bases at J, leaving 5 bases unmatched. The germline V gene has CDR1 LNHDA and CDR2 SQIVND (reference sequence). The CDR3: CASSIEGAGQPQHF. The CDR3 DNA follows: TGTGCCAGTAGTATTGAGGGGGCCGGTCAGCCCCAGCATTTT.

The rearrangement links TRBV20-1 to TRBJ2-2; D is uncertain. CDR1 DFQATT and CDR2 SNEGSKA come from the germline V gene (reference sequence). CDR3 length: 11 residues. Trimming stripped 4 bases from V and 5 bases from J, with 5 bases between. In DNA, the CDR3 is TGCAGTGCTATTCTTACCGGGGAGCTGTTTTTT. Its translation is CSAILTGELFF.

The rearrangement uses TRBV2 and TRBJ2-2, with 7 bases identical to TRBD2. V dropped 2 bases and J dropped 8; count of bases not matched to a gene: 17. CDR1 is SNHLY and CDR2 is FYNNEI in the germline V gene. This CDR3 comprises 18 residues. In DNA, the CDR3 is TGTGCCAGCAGTGAATCGCGGGAGAACTCGGATCTAGATGGGGAGCTGTTTTTT. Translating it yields CASSESRENSDLDGELFF.

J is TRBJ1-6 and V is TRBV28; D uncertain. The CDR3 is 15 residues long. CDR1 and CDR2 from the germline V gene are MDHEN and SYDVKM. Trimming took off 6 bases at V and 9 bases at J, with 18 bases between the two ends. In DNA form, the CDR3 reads TGTGCCAGCAGCCCCGACACGAGGAGCGGTTCACCCCTCCACTTT. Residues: CASSPDTRSGSPLHF. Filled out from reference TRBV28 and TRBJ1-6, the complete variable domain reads DVKVTQSSRYLVKRTGEKVFLECVQDMDHENMFWYRQDPGLGLRLIYFSYDVKMKEKGDIPEGYSVSREKKERFSLILESASTNQTSMYLCASSPDTRSGSPLHFGNGTRLTVT.

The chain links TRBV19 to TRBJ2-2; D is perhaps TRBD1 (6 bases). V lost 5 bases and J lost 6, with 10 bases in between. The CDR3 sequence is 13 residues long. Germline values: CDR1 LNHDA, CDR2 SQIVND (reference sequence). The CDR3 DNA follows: TGTGCCAGTAGTTACAGGGCCTCCGGGGAGCTGTTTTTT. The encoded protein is CASSYRASGELFF.

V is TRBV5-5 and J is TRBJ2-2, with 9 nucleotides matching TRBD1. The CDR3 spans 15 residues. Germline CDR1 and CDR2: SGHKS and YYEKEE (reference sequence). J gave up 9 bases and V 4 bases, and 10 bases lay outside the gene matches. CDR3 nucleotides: TGTGCCAGCAGCGTAACCGGGACAGGGATTCGGGAGCTGTTTTTT. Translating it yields CASSVTGTGIRELFF.

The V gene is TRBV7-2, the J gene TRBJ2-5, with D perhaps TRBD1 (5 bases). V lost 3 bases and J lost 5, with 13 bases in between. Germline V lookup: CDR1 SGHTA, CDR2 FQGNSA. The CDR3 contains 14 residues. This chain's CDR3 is CASSFVRRVETQYF. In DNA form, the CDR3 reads TGTGCCAGCAGCTTCGTTCGCAGGGTGGAGACCCAGTACTTC. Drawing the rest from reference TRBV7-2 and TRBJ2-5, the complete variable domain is GAGVSQSPSNKVTEKGKDVELRCDPISGHTALYWYRQSLGQGLEFLIYFQGNSAPDKSGLPSDRFSAERTGGSVSTLTIQRTQQEDSAVYLCASSFVRRVETQYFGPGTRLLVL.

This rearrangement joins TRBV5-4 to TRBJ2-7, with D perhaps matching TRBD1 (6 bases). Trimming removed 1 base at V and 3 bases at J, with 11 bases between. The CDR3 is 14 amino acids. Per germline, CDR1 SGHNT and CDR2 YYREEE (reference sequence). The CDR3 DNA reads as TGTGCCAGCAGCTTGCCAGGGGTGGACTACGAGCAGTACTTC. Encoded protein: CASSLPGVDYEQYF.

The CDR3, as DNA: TGTGCCAGCAGCTGGGGGCACAGGGGGGTACAAGAGACCCAGTACTTC. Residues: CASSWGHRGVQETQYF. This chain joins TRBV5-6 and TRBJ2-5; 8 bases align to TRBD1. Germline CDR1 reads SGHDT; CDR2 reads YYEEEE. The length of the CDR3 is 16 residues. The junction had 9 bases not matched to a gene; V was cut back by 3 bases and J by 2 bases.

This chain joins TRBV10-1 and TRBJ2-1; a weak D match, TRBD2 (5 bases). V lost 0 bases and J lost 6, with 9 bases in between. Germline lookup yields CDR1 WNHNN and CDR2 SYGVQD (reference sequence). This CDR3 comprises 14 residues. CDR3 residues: CASSESGIGNEQFF. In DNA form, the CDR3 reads TGCGCCAGCAGTGAGTCCGGGATAGGCAATGAGCAGTTCTTC.